Below, 29 T cell receptor beta chains from the same sample are listed, as sequenced in a study of T-cell reconstitution after alpha-beta-depleted transplantation in children. Using unique molecular identifiers, the investigators prepared the TCRbeta library. One entry per CDR3 protein results from TCRdb running MiXCR on the PCR reads. The data hold about 980,000 distinct CDR3 sequences, with about 26% observed a single time. The sequenced sample was PBMCs, mostly from graft donor cells, obtained 360 days after TCRalphabeta/CD19-depleted stem cell transplant. These receptors originate from a boy under three years old who had a stem cell transplant for SCID, so the T cells may come from the graft donor.

This clonotype was counted at least ten times. V and J are TRBV18 and TRBJ2-3; 10 bases agree with TRBD2. CDR1 and CDR2 (germline): KGHSH, LQKENI. The CDR3 has 14 residues. With V trimmed by 8 bases and J by 3 bases, 5 bases remained unmatched. CDR3: CASSPSGGTDTQYF. The CDR3 DNA reads as TGTGCCAGCAGCCCTAGCGGGGGTACAGATACGCAGTATTTT.

This clonotype was detected a few times. The chain has TRBV20-1 and TRBJ2-2, with 7 positions matching TRBD1. CDR3 length: 18 residues. Germline trimming cut 0 bases from V and 2 bases from J; bases unmatched to any gene: 12. From germline, CDR1 is DFQATT and CDR2 SNEGSKA (reference sequence). The CDR3 region is CSARDRVRGSLNTGELFF. The CDR3 coding sequence is TGCAGTGCTAGAGATAGGGTCAGGGGGTCCTTAAACACCGGGGAGCTGTTTTTT.

The rearrangement joins TRBV6-1 to TRBJ1-1; 9 nucleotides line up with TRBD1. Germline CDR1 is MNHNS and CDR2 is SASEGT. CDR3 length equals 13 residues. The J segment lost 4 bases and the V segment lost 6 bases, leaving 3 bases of the junction unmatched. The DNA of the CDR3 is TGTGCCAGCAGGGAGACAGGGGGCACTGAAGCTTTCTTT. Translation gives CASRETGGTEAFF.

CDR3 amino acids: CASSLEDRGHVYSNQPQHF. The DNA for the CDR3 is TGTGCCAGCAGCTTGGAGGACAGGGGCCACGTTTATAGCAATCAGCCCCAGCATTTT. This rearrangement joins TRBV5-6 to TRBJ1-5, with TRBD1 matching 9 bases. V dropped 0 bases and J dropped 0; count of bases not matched to a gene: 10. Germline V lookup: CDR1 SGHDT, CDR2 YYEEEE. The CDR3 has 19 amino acids.

The chain employs TRBV12-3 or TRBV12-4 and TRBJ2-5, with D uncertain. V gave up 6 bases and J gave up 1 base, with 12 bases separating them. The CDR3 extends over 14 amino acids. This CDR3 reads CASSPLSIQETQYF. The CDR3 DNA reads as TGTGCCAGCAGCCCCCTGAGTATCCAAGAGACCCAGTACTTC.

This clonotype occurred a few times. The gene calls are TRBV21-1 and TRBJ2-2; the DNA was not compared with TRBD1, the D call given in the table. TRBV21-1 is designated a pseudogene. There are 18 residues in the CDR3. CDR3 region: CASSNFRGHTFNPGELFF. The CDR3 nucleotides are TGTGCCAGCAGCAACTTCCGGGGACACACTTTTAATCCCGGGGAGCTGTTTTTT.

J is TRBJ2-3 and V is TRBV28, with a tentative D call TRBD1 (6 bases). The CDR3 is 13 residues long. Trimming cost V 6 bases and J 4 bases, with 11 bases left between them. Germline V gene data show CDR1 as MDHEN and CDR2 as SYDVKM. Written as DNA, the CDR3 is TGTGCCAGCAGCCAGGGGTGGTCAGATACGCAGTATTTT. Translating it yields CASSQGWSDTQYF. Full variable domain (remainder filled in from reference TRBV28 and TRBJ2-3): DVKVTQSSRYLVKRTGEKVFLECVQDMDHENMFWYRQDPGLGLRLIYFSYDVKMKEKGDIPEGYSVSREKKERFSLILESASTNQTSMYLCASSQGWSDTQYFGPGTRLTVL.

The table lists this clonotype with a few counts. The chain recombines TRBV14 with TRBJ2-1; D perhaps matches TRBD1 (6 bases). V was cut by 4 bases and J by 6 bases, with 13 bases left in between. The CDR3 runs 14 residues. Looked up from germline, CDR1 is SGHDN and CDR2 is FVKESK. The DNA for the CDR3 is TGTGCCAGCAGCCTCGAACAGGGCTTCAATGAGCAGTTCTTC. Residues: CASSLEQGFNEQFF.

The rearrangement links TRBV5-1 to TRBJ1-6; 7 positions agree with TRBD1. Germline V gives CDR1 SGHRS, CDR2 YFSETQ. The CDR3 sequence is 15 residues long. Trimming took 2 bases from V and 8 from J; bases not matched to a gene: 7. CDR3 nucleotides: TGCGCCAGCAGCTTCCTACAGGGGACTGATTCACCCCTCCACTTT. Its protein product is CASSFLQGTDSPLHF.

This clonotype was recorded only once. The chain recombines TRBV11-1 with TRBJ1-2; D not resolved. CDR3 length equals 17 residues. Trimming left V 1 base short and J 2 bases short, with 17 bases between. Germline V gene lookup returns CDR1 SGHAT and CDR2 FQDESV (reference sequence). CDR3 in amino acids: CASSLGPGSSPNYGYTF. DNA for the CDR3: TGTGCCAGCAGCTTAGGTCCGGGCTCTTCACCAAACTATGGCTACACCTTC.

This clonotype was recorded many times. This chain joins TRBV5-1 and TRBJ2-3; the D gene is possibly TRBD1 (6 bases). V was shortened by 3 bases and J by 2 bases, with 13 bases between the two germline ends. Germline loops: CDR1 SGHRS, CDR2 YFSETQ. The CDR3 loop spans 15 amino acids. CDR3 loop: CASSSHTGNTDTQYF. CDR3 in DNA: TGCGCCAGCAGCTCGCACACAGGGAACACAGATACGCAGTATTTT.

There are a few counts of this clonotype. This chain connects TRBV7-9 to TRBJ2-7; 8 bases line up with TRBD2. The CDR3 is 16 residues long. Trimming at V came to 4 bases and at J to 2 bases, leaving 10 bases not matched to a gene. Germline V gene lookup returns CDR1 SEHNR and CDR2 FQNEAQ (reference sequence). The CDR3 spells CASSYPGGFGPYEQYF. The CDR3, as DNA: TGTGCCAGCAGCTACCCGGGAGGGTTTGGACCCTACGAGCAGTACTTC.

The V call is TRBV12-3 or TRBV12-4, the J call TRBJ1-2; TRBD1 matches at 9 bases. The CDR3 covers 15 residues. The V and J ends lost 4 bases and 0 bases, in that order; junction bases with no gene match: 3. The CDR3 DNA reads TGTGCCAGCAGTTACCGGGACAGGGCTAACTATGGCTACACCTTC. Its protein is CASSYRDRANYGYTF.

In this sample, this clonotype turned up a few times. The chain carries TRBV12-3 or TRBV12-4 and TRBJ2-7; D remains unclear. This CDR3 comprises 13 residues. The V and J ends lost 6 bases and 1 base respectively, with 10 bases between them. The CDR3, as DNA: TGTGCCAGCAGGTGGCGAAATTCCTACGAGCAGTACTTC. Residues: CASRWRNSYEQYF.

This clonotype was counted at least ten times. This CDR3 reads CAISPRQEMNTEAFF. CDR3 DNA: TGTGCCATCAGTCCACGACAAGAGATGAACACTGAAGCTTTCTTT. The chain has TRBV10-3 and TRBJ1-1; D is undetermined. The germline V and J ends were trimmed by 5 bases and 0 bases, with 13 bases remaining between them. Germline V gene lookup returns CDR1 ENHRY and CDR2 SYGVKD. This CDR3 region has 15 residues.

The sample holds one count of this clonotype. The J gene is TRBJ1-1, the V gene TRBV28, with 7 nucleotides matching TRBD1. The CDR3 is made up of 14 amino acids. The germline V gene has CDR1 MDHEN and CDR2 SYDVKM. With 5 bases clipped from V and 1 base from J, the junction kept 4 bases outside the gene matches. The DNA for the CDR3 is TGTGCCAGCAGTCAGACAGGGCCGAACACTGAAGCTTTCTTT. It yields the protein CASSQTGPNTEAFF.

This chain connects TRBV20-1 to TRBJ2-5, with 11 bases that match TRBD2. Germline V gene sequence: CDR1 DFQATT, CDR2 SNEGSKA (reference sequence). The CDR3 sequence is 14 residues long. Losses at the gene ends were 5 bases for V and 4 bases for J; bases not matched to a gene: 6. The CDR3 region is CSALLAGVLETQYF. The CDR3 nucleotides are TGCAGTGCTTTACTAGCGGGGGTTCTAGAGACCCAGTACTTC.

The chain carries TRBV20-1 and TRBJ2-7; 10 bases align to TRBD1. This CDR3 comprises 15 residues. V dropped 3 bases and J dropped 4; count of bases not matched to a gene: 9. Germline loops: CDR1 DFQATT, CDR2 SNEGSKA (reference sequence). The chain's CDR3 is CSASRGDRGNYEQYF. The CDR3 DNA is TGCAGTGCTAGCCGGGGGGACAGGGGAAATTACGAGCAGTACTTC.

This clonotype was seen a few times. The rearrangement joins TRBV7-6 to TRBJ2-1; tentative D call: TRBD2 (6 bases). V shed 0 bases and J shed 7 bases, with 13 bases lying between them. The V gene's germline CDR1 is SGHVS and CDR2 FNYEAQ. This CDR3 contains 15 residues. The CDR3 region is CASSLAGIRGNEQFF. CDR3 bases: TGTGCCAGCAGCTTAGCCGGTATCCGGGGGAATGAGCAGTTCTTC.

The V call is TRBV9, the J call TRBJ1-2; D is unresolved. CDR3 length: 14 amino acids. Germline CDR1 and CDR2: SGDLS and YYNGEE. Trimming removed 3 bases at V and 2 bases at J, with 11 bases between. CDR3 region: CASSGTGRNYGYTF. CDR3 sequence (DNA): TGTGCCAGCAGCGGGACCGGCCGAAACTATGGCTACACCTTC. The full variable domain, its missing parts supplied by reference TRBV9 and TRBJ1-2, is DSGVTQTPKHLITATGQRVTLRCSPRSGDLSVYWYQQSLDQGLQFLIQYYNGEERAKGNILERFSAQQFPDLHSELNLSSLELGDSALYFCASSGTGRNYGYTFGSGTRLTVV.

The CDR3 reads CSARYDSRYGYTF. CDR3 sequence (DNA): TGCAGTGCTAGATATGACAGTCGCTATGGCTACACCTTC. The chain uses TRBV20-1 and TRBJ1-2; D possibly corresponds to TRBD1 (5 bases). Trimming left V 2 bases short and J 4 bases short, with 11 bases between. CDR3 length equals 13 residues. Germline loops: CDR1 DFQATT, CDR2 SNEGSKA (reference sequence).

This clonotype was recorded a few times. The V gene is TRBV5-6, the J gene TRBJ2-5; 7 bases fit TRBD1. J lost 1 base, V lost 4 bases, and 4 bases had no gene match. CDR1 and CDR2 from the germline V gene are SGHDT and YYEEEE. The CDR3 contains 14 residues. The CDR3 nucleotides read TGTGCCAGCAGCCCGGACAGGCGCCAAGAGACCCAGTACTTC. It codes for CASSPDRRQETQYF. The full variable domain, in which reference TRBV5-6 and TRBJ2-5 provide the parts outside the CDR3, is DAGVTQSPTHLIKTRGQQVTLRCSPKSGHDTVSWYQQALGQGPQFIFQYYEEEERQRGNFPDRFSGHQFPNYSSELNVNALLLGDSALYLCASSPDRRQETQYFGPGTRLLVL.

This clonotype has just a few counts. This chain uses TRBV3-1 with TRBJ2-7; D not certain. This CDR3 has 13 amino acids. The V gene's germline CDR1 is LGHDT and CDR2 YNNKEL (reference sequence). V was cut by 4 bases and J by 3 bases, with 10 bases left in between. CDR3 protein: CASSRGPDYEQYF. DNA for the CDR3: TGTGCCAGCAGCCGAGGCCCAGACTACGAGCAGTACTTC.

This clonotype was counted between two and nine times. V and J are TRBV10-3 and TRBJ2-7; weak D call: TRBD1 (6 bases). V shed 4 bases and J shed 2 bases, with 9 bases lying between them. Germline V lookup: CDR1 ENHRY, CDR2 SYGVKD. The length of the CDR3 is 13 residues. This CDR3 is CAISGAGAYEQYF. CDR3 nucleotides: TGTGCCATCAGTGGGGCAGGGGCCTACGAGCAGTACTTC.

V is TRBV7-2 and J is TRBJ2-7; possibly TRBD2 for D (5 bases). CDR1 and CDR2 from the germline V gene are SGHTA and FQGNSA. The CDR3 is 15 amino acids. The germline V and J ends were trimmed by 2 bases and 5 bases, with 16 bases remaining between them. The CDR3 nucleotides read TGTGCCAGCAGCTTATTCGGCCAGAGGGCGGACGAGCAGTACTTC. Residues: CASSLFGQRADEQYF.

This chain joins TRBV12-3 or TRBV12-4 and TRBJ2-3, with TRBD1 matching over 9 bases. The CDR3 has 18 residues. After removal of 5 bases from V and 3 bases from J, the junction contained 15 bases not matched to a gene. CDR3: CASSRRSDQGQGTDTQYF. As DNA, the CDR3 is TGTGCCAGCAGTCGCAGGTCCGACCAGGGACAGGGTACAGATACGCAGTATTTT.

The chain joins TRBV6-5 to TRBJ2-6; D not certain. The CDR3 extends over 17 amino acids. V was clipped by 3 bases and J by 4 bases, with 16 bases between them. Looked up from germline, CDR1 is MNHEY and CDR2 is SVGAGI. CDR3 DNA sequence: TGTGCCAGCAGTTATAATCATCCAGTGGGGGGGGCCAACGTCCTGACTTTC. This codes for CASSYNHPVGGANVLTF.

The chain combines TRBV6-2 or TRBV6-3 with TRBJ1-5, with 8 positions matching TRBD1. This CDR3 comprises 16 residues. V shed 7 bases and J 5 bases; nucleotides not matched to a gene: 13. CDR1 and CDR2 from the germline V gene are MNHEY and SVGEGT. CDR3 nucleotide sequence: TGTGCCAGCACCGCCTTCCGACAGGGGCGATATCAGCCCCAGCATTTT. This translates into CASTAFRQGRYQPQHF.

The chain recombines TRBV11-2 with TRBJ2-1; 13 positions agree with TRBD2. The J segment lost 1 base and the V segment lost 5 bases, leaving 11 bases of the junction unmatched. This CDR3 contains 19 residues. Germline CDR1 reads SGHAT; CDR2 reads FQNNGV. CDR3 in amino acids: CASSAPGLAGIGSYNEQFF. The CDR3 DNA reads as TGTGCCAGCAGCGCTCCGGGACTAGCGGGGATCGGGTCCTACAATGAGCAGTTCTTC. The full variable domain, with the rest looked up from reference TRBV11-2 and TRBJ2-1, is EAGVAQSPRYKIIEKRQSVAFWCNPISGHATLYWYQQILGQGPKLLIQFQNNGVVDDSQLPKDRFSAERLKGVDSTLKIQPAKLEDSAVYLCASSAPGLAGIGSYNEQFFGPGTRLTVL.